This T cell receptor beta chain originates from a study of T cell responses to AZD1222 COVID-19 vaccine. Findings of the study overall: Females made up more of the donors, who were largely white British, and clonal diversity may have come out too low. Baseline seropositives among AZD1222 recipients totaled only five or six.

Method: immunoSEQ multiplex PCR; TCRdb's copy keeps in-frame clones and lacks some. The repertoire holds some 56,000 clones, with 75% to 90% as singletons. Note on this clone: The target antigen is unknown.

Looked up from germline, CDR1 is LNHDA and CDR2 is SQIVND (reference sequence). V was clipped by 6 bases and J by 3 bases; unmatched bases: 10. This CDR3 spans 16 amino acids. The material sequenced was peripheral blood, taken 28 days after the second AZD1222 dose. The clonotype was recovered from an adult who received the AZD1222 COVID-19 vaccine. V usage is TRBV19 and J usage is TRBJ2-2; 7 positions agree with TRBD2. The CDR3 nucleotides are TGTGCCAGTAGGCTAATTCTGAGCGGGGACACCGGGGAGCTGTTTTTT. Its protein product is CASRLILSGDTGELFF.